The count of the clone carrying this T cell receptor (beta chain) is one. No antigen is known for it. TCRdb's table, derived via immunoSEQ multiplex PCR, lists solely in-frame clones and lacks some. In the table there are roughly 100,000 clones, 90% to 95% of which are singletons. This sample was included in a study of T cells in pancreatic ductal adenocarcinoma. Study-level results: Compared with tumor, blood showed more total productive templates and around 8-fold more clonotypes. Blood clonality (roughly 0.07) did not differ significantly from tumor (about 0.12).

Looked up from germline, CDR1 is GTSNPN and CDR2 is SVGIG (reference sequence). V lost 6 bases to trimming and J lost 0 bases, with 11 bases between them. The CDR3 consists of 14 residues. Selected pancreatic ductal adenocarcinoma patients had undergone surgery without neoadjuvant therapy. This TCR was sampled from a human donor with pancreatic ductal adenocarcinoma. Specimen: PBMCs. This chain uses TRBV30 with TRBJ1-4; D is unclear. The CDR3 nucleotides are TGTGCCTGTCAATTGACACCAACTAATGAAAAACTGTTTTTT. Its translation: CACQLTPTNEKLFF.